The source of this TCR beta chain is a study of vaccination effects on CD4 cells after COVID-19. Overall study findings and caveats: Limitations: small convalescent group and missing early post-infection timepoints.

Method: immunoSEQ multiplex PCR; TCRdb's copy keeps in-frame clones and lacks some. The sample lists 41,000 or so clones, more than 60% occurring once. Looked up from germline, CDR1 is LNHDA and CDR2 is SQIVND (reference sequence). This CDR3 spans 16 amino acids. With 3 bases removed from V and 0 bases from J, the gap between germline ends came to 9 bases. Ahead of sequencing, the ViraFEST assay grew antigen-specific CD4+ T cells using viral peptide pools. Investigators separated out CD4+ T cells once around nine days of culture had passed. Neither prior SARS-CoV-2 infection nor positive nucleocapsid antibodies were present in the vaccine recipients. Supplemented with 8.5 to 10 IU/ml IL-2 and about 10 ug/ml peptides, a few million PBMC per well were kept in culture. Concerning this clone: Its specificity is not known.

The sequenced sample was CD4+ T cells from PBMCs cultured with HCoV-OC43 spike peptides, obtained before COVID-19 vaccination. Subset meaning: HCoV-OC43 spike overlapping peptide pool stimulation. This chain joins TRBV19 and TRBJ2-6; D call uncertain. This receptor was obtained from a human donor who received a COVID-19 vaccine. The CDR3, as DNA: TGTGCCAGTAGTATGTTCGCAGTCTCTGGGGCCAACGTCCTGACTTTC. This sequence encodes CASSMFAVSGANVLTF.